These T cell receptor beta chains were read from a single sample in a study of T-cell reconstitution after alpha-beta-depleted transplantation in children. TCRdb ran MiXCR on the PCR reads and lists one entry per CDR3 protein. The table shows about 610,000 distinct CDR3 sequences, with roughly 10% occurring only once. The sequences come from PBMCs from the stem cell graft donor, collected from the stem cell graft. The receptors were sampled from a human donor who donated a stem cell graft to a child with acute myeloid leukemia. Both conserved end residues are part of each CDR3. The D gene is left open where the match is weak. The size of a clone is reported for some rows only, either as once, few or many, or as a class for expanded clones.

clone_size: few; d_call: TRBD2; cdr3_length: 16; j_call: TRBJ2-3; v_call: TRBV7-2; cdr3_aa: CASSLGLAPSTDTQYF; cdr3_nt: TGTGCCAGCAGCTTGGGACTAGCGCCTAGCACAGATACGCAGTATTTT
clone_size: .; d_call: .; cdr3_length: 14; j_call: TRBJ1-2; v_call: TRBV4-3; cdr3_aa: CASSQDWDGYGYTF; cdr3_nt: TGCGCCAGCAGCCAAGATTGGGATGGCTATGGCTACACCTTC
clone_size: few; d_call: .; cdr3_length: 13; j_call: TRBJ2-3; v_call: TRBV29-1; cdr3_aa: CSVEQGFTDTQYF; cdr3_nt: TGCAGCGTTGAACAAGGGTTTACAGATACGCAGTATTTT
clone_size: few; d_call: .; cdr3_length: 15; j_call: TRBJ2-5; v_call: TRBV7-9; cdr3_aa: CASSPWSRLGETQYF; cdr3_nt: TGTGCCAGCAGCCCCTGGAGCAGACTGGGGGAGACCCAGTACTTC
clone_size: few; d_call: TRBD2; cdr3_length: 16; j_call: TRBJ2-1; v_call: TRBV5-6; cdr3_aa: CASSWGREGRGNEQFF; cdr3_nt: TGTGCCAGCAGCTGGGGGCGGGAGGGCCGAGGAAATGAGCAGTTCTTC
clone_size: .; d_call: .; cdr3_length: 14; j_call: TRBJ1-3; v_call: TRBV19; cdr3_aa: CASKARGTGNTIYF; cdr3_nt: TGTGCCAGTAAAGCTCGTGGGACTGGAAACACCATATATTTT
clone_size: few; d_call: .; cdr3_length: 15; j_call: TRBJ2-1; v_call: TRBV28; cdr3_aa: CASTVGAISYNEQFF; cdr3_nt: TGTGCCAGCACCGTGGGAGCAATCTCCTACAATGAGCAGTTCTTC
clone_size: .; d_call: .; cdr3_length: 15; j_call: TRBJ2-7; v_call: TRBV5-5; cdr3_aa: CASSSGGAGAPEQYF; cdr3_nt: TGTGCCAGCAGCTCTGGTGGCGCAGGGGCTCCCGAGCAGTACTTC
clone_size: .; d_call: .; cdr3_length: 14; j_call: TRBJ2-5; v_call: TRBV10-3; cdr3_aa: CAISEGGYQETQYF; cdr3_nt: TGTGCCATCAGTGAGGGAGGGTACCAAGAGACCCAGTACTTC
clone_size: many; d_call: .; cdr3_length: 12; j_call: TRBJ1-4; v_call: TRBV12-3/TRBV12-4; cdr3_aa: CASSHDQEKLFF; cdr3_nt: TGTGCCAGCAGTCACGACCAAGAAAAACTGTTTTTT
clone_size: few; d_call: .; cdr3_length: 15; j_call: TRBJ2-3; v_call: TRBV12-3/TRBV12-4; cdr3_aa: CASSLGAGATDTQYF; cdr3_nt: TGTGCCAGCAGTTTGGGGGCGGGAGCGACAGATACGCAGTATTTT
clone_size: few; d_call: .; cdr3_length: 16; j_call: TRBJ2-3; v_call: TRBV6-1; cdr3_aa: CASSDIYGQHTDTQYF; cdr3_nt: TGTGCCAGCAGTGACATATATGGACAGCACACAGATACGCAGTATTTT
clone_size: .; d_call: .; cdr3_length: 13; j_call: TRBJ2-7; v_call: TRBV14; cdr3_aa: CASSGIATREQYF; cdr3_nt: TGTGCCAGCAGCGGGATAGCAACTCGGGAGCAGTACTTC
clone_size: few; d_call: TRBD2; cdr3_length: 14; j_call: TRBJ2-7; v_call: TRBV20-1; cdr3_aa: CSAWTSGRRYEQYF; cdr3_nt: TGCAGTGCTTGGACTAGCGGGAGGAGGTACGAGCAGTACTTC
clone_size: .; d_call: .; cdr3_length: 11; j_call: TRBJ2-3; v_call: TRBV20-1; cdr3_aa: CSAREGKTQYF; cdr3_nt: TGCAGTGCCCGAGAGGGCAAAACGCAGTATTTT
clone_size: many; d_call: .; cdr3_length: 15; j_call: TRBJ2-3; v_call: TRBV9; cdr3_aa: CASSVGPISTDTQYF; cdr3_nt: TGTGCCAGCAGCGTAGGGCCCATTAGCACAGATACGCAGTATTTT
clone_size: few; d_call: .; cdr3_length: 15; j_call: TRBJ1-1; v_call: TRBV6-2/TRBV6-3; cdr3_aa: CASSYNKDYNTEAFF; cdr3_nt: TGTGCCAGCAGTTATAACAAAGATTATAACACTGAAGCTTTCTTT